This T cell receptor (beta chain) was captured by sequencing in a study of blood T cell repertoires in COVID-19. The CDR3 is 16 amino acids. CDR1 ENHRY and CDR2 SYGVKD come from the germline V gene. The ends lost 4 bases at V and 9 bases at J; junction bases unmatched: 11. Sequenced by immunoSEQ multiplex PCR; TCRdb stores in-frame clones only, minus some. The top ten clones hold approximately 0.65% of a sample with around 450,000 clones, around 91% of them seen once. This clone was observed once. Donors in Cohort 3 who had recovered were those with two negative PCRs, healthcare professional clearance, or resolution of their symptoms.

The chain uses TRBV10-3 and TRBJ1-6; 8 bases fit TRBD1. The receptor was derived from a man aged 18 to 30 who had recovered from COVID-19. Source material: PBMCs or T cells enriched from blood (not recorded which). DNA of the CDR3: TGTGCCATCAGTGGAGGCAGGGGGCTCGGTCTTTCACCCCTCCACTTT. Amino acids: CAISGGRGLGLSPLHF.